This T cell receptor (beta chain) was observed in a study of blood T cell repertoires in COVID-19. Study-wide background: The study drew acute and convalescent COVID-19 samples from the United States, Italy and Spain. PBMCs, B-cell-depleted T cells, or T cells were the source of the cDNA or gDNA that made up the material.

Per the original data handling: Estimates of nucleated cell counts were drawn from the amplification of reference gene primers. Produced via immunoSEQ multiplex PCR; TCRdb's table is partial and in-frame only. V, J and clone size derive from that table, while D and trimming were established from the DNA sequence. The data show over 150,000 clones, approximately 88% seen once. The CDR3 is made up of 15 amino acids. Per germline, CDR1 LGHDT and CDR2 YNNKEL (reference sequence). V lost 4 bases, J lost 2 bases, and 7 bases stayed unmatched. This TCR was sampled from a woman aged 60-70 years with acute or convalescent COVID-19. The specimen sequenced was peripheral blood. This chain joins TRBV3-1 (or the pseudogene TRBV3-2) and TRBJ2-7, with 8 positions matching TRBD1. CDR3 nucleotide sequence: TGTGCCAGCAGCCCCCGGGACAGGTCCCCCTACGAGCAGTACTTC. Amino acids: CASSPRDRSPYEQYF.